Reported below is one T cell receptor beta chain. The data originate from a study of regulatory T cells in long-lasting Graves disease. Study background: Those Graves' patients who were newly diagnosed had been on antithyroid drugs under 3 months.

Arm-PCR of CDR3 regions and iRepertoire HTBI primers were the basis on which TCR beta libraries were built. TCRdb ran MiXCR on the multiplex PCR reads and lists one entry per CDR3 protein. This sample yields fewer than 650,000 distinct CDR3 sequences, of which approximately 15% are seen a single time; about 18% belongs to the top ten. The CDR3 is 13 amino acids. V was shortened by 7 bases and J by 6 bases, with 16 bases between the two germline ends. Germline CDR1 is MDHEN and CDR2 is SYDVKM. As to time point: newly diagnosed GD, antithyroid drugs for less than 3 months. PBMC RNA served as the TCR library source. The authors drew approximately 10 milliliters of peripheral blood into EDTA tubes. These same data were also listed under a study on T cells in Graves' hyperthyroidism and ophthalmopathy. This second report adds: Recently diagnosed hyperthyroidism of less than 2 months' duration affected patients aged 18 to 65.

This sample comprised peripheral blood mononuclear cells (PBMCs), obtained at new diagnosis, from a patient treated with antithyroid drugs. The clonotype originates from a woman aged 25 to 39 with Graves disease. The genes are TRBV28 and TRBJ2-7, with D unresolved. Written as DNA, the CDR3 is TGTGCCAGCACCAACCCCCCCACCTCCGAGCAGTACTTC. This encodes CASTNPPTSEQYF.